The 23 T cell receptor beta chains below were found in one sample sequenced in a study of monozygotic twins with cystic fibrosis. Measured with immunoSEQ multiplex PCR; TCRdb has only the in-frame clones, and not every one. The sample lists 30,000 to 40,000 clones, approximately 65% occurring once. The sample was blood. These receptors all stem from a girl between 5 and 17 years old with cystic fibrosis.

The J gene is TRBJ2-2, the V gene TRBV5-1; 14 nucleotides match TRBD2. The CDR3 runs 19 residues. Per germline, CDR1 SGHRS and CDR2 YFSETQ. J gave up 7 bases and V 5 bases, and 16 bases lay outside the gene matches. The CDR3 bases are TGCGCCAGCAGTCTTCCTCTCGGACTAGCGGGAGGTAAACTCGGGGAGCTGTTTTTT. It encodes CASSLPLGLAGGKLGELFF.

In this sample, this clone turned up a few times. The chain joins TRBV6-5 to TRBJ1-4; tentative D call: TRBD1 (5 bases). In germline, CDR1 is MNHEY, CDR2 SVGAGI. The CDR3 length is 15 residues. V lost 6 bases, J lost 0 bases, and 11 bases lay in between. This chain's CDR3 is CASSRTGSTNEKLFF. Written as DNA, the CDR3 is TGTGCCAGCAGCCGAACAGGCTCAACTAATGAAAAACTGTTTTTT.

The V and J genes are TRBV6-5 and TRBJ2-3; 7 bases agree with TRBD1. Germline trimming cut 2 bases from V and 2 bases from J; bases unmatched to any gene: 4. CDR1 MNHEY and CDR2 SVGAGI come from the germline V gene. This CDR3 is built from 15 residues. CDR3 protein: CASSYDRAFTDTQYF. In DNA form, the CDR3 reads TGTGCCAGCAGTTACGACAGGGCTTTCACAGATACGCAGTATTTT.

This clone was seen more than once but under ten times. The rearrangement joins TRBV28 to TRBJ1-2, with D possibly TRBD1 on 5 matching bases. The CDR3 runs to 13 residues. Germline CDR1 MDHEN, CDR2 SYDVKM. The CDR3 sequence is CAIEAGRVEGYTF. The CDR3 nucleotides read TGTGCTATCGAGGCGGGGCGGGTGGAGGGCTACACCTTC.

The rearrangement links TRBV5-6 to TRBJ1-2; no clear D gene. The ends were cut back, 4 bases at V and 0 bases at J, with 16 bases in the middle. There are 16 residues in the CDR3. CDR1 is SGHDT and CDR2 is YYEEEE in the germline V gene. The CDR3 sequence: CASSQLRQAANYGYTF. The CDR3, as DNA: TGTGCCAGCAGCCAGCTACGGCAGGCCGCTAACTATGGCTACACCTTC.

A few counts support this clone. The rearrangement uses TRBV11-2 and TRBJ2-5; D is unresolved. The CDR3 has 13 amino acids. Germline loops: CDR1 SGHAT, CDR2 FQNNGV. The V end was cut by 1 base, the J end by 1 base, with 4 bases between. CDR3 loop: CASSLVTQETQYF. The CDR3 coding sequence is TGTGCCAGCAGCTTAGTCACCCAAGAGACCCAGTACTTC.

J is TRBJ1-5 and V is TRBV18; a possible D gene is TRBD1 (6 bases). The CDR3 totals 15 residues. Germline V gives CDR1 KGHSH, CDR2 LQKENI. With 3 bases removed from V and 3 bases from J, the gap between germline ends came to 12 bases. The CDR3 is CASSPLDSPNQPQHF. CDR3 sequence (DNA): TGTGCCAGCTCACCCCTGGACAGCCCCAATCAGCCCCAGCATTTT.

The chain uses TRBV9 and TRBJ2-1; D call uncertain. The CDR3 runs 13 residues. Trimming pared 0 bases from V and 4 bases from J, leaving 5 bases between. Germline V lookup: CDR1 SGDLS, CDR2 YYNGEE. The CDR3 DNA follows: TGTGCCAGCAGCGTAGGGCCTTACAATGAGCAGTTCTTC. Translated, it gives CASSVGPYNEQFF.

The J gene is TRBJ2-1, the V gene TRBV9; no reliable D call. The CDR3 length is 13 residues. Germline values: CDR1 SGDLS, CDR2 YYNGEE. The V gene lost 3 bases and the J gene lost 12 bases, with 16 bases spanning the gap. The DNA of the CDR3 is TGTGCCAGCAGCGCACCTAGGTCTGCGTCGCAGTTCTTC. Encoded protein: CASSAPRSASQFF.

The chain couples TRBV4-3 to TRBJ1-1; D is ambiguous. CDR3 length: 13 residues. Germline-derived CDR1 and CDR2 are LGHNA and YSLEER. The V and J ends lost 3 bases and 4 bases respectively, with 9 bases between them. The CDR3 region is CASSHGKGTEAFF. CDR3 bases: TGCGCCAGCAGCCATGGAAAGGGCACTGAAGCTTTCTTT.

The chain combines TRBV29-1 with TRBJ1-3, with D possibly being TRBD1 (5 bases). V gave up 3 bases and J gave up 6 bases, with 24 bases separating them. There are 17 residues in the CDR3. Germline assignment: CDR1 SQVTM and CDR2 ANQGSEA. The CDR3 sequence is CSVEGIGQGRRKNTIYF. The CDR3 DNA reads as TGCAGCGTTGAGGGTATTGGGCAGGGACGACGGAAAAACACCATATATTTT.

The V call is TRBV7-9, the J call TRBJ1-2, with TRBD1 matching over 10 bases. The CDR3 covers 15 residues. V lost 5 bases to trimming and J lost 4 bases; unmatched junction nucleotides: 7. Germline V gene lookup returns CDR1 SEHNR and CDR2 FQNEAQ (reference sequence). CDR3 DNA sequence: TGTGCCAGCAGCCCGGGGACAGGGGTTCCCTATGGCTACACCTTC. Residues: CASSPGTGVPYGYTF.

The V gene is TRBV7-8, the J gene TRBJ2-1; D might be TRBD2 (6 bases). V was shortened by 1 base and J by 0 bases, with 13 bases between the two germline ends. This CDR3 region has 17 residues. The germline gives CDR1 SGHVS, CDR2 FQNEAQ. The CDR3 region has the DNA TGTGCCAGCAGCTTAGTTTTTTGGGACTTCTCCTACAATGAGCAGTTCTTC. Protein product: CASSLVFWDFSYNEQFF.

V usage is TRBV2 and J usage is TRBJ1-4; TRBD1 matches at 8 bases. V lost 2 bases, J lost 2 bases, and 1 base stayed unmatched. The length of the CDR3 is 15 residues. The V gene's germline CDR1 is SNHLY and CDR2 FYNNEI. In nucleotides, the CDR3 is TGTGCCAGCAGTGAACAGGGGGCGACTAATGAAAAACTGTTTTTT. Translation gives CASSEQGATNEKLFF.

DNA for the CDR3: TGTGCCAGCAGCTTTCGGCGTACTAGCACAGATACGCAGTATTTT. Translating it yields CASSFRRTSTDTQYF. This chain joins TRBV7-2 and TRBJ2-3; D ambiguous. Trimming took 3 bases from V and 0 from J, leaving 10 bases between them. The CDR3 spans 15 residues. The germline V gene has CDR1 SGHTA and CDR2 FQGNSA. Complete variable domain (other parts from reference TRBV7-2 and TRBJ2-3): GAGVSQSPSNKVTEKGKDVELRCDPISGHTALYWYRQSLGQGLEFLIYFQGNSAPDKSGLPSDRFSAERTGGSVSTLTIQRTQQEDSAVYLCASSFRRTSTDTQYFGPGTRLTVL.

This chain links TRBV28 with TRBJ2-7; possible D gene TRBD1, 6 bases. CDR1 is MDHEN, CDR2 SYDVKM, per germline. This CDR3 contains 13 residues. Trimming cost V 2 bases and J 5 bases, with 10 bases left between them. DNA for the CDR3: TGTGCCAGCAGTTTAATCAGGGGCGACGAGCAGTACTTC. Its protein product is CASSLIRGDEQYF.

This clone was counted between two and nine times. The rearrangement uses TRBV18 and TRBJ1-5; D ambiguous. Germline V lookup: CDR1 KGHSH, CDR2 LQKENI. This CDR3 has 13 residues. V was trimmed by 4 bases and J by 5 bases, leaving 9 bases between them. This CDR3 is CASSRRDDQPQHF. CDR3 bases: TGTGCCAGCTCACGCCGGGATGATCAGCCCCAGCATTTT. The full variable domain, with the rest looked up from reference TRBV18 and TRBJ1-5, is NAGVMQNPRHLVRRRGQEARLRCSPMKGHSHVYWYRQLPEEGLKFMVYLQKENIIDESGMPKERFSAEFPKEGPSILRIQQVVRGDSAAYFCASSRRDDQPQHFGDGTRLSIL.

V is TRBV4-1 and J is TRBJ2-7; a weak D match, TRBD2 (6 bases). V lost 3 bases and J lost 6, with 18 bases in between. This CDR3 spans 15 amino acids. The germline CDR1 and CDR2 sequences are MGHRA and YSYEKL. The CDR3 region is CASSQLPGGPFEQYV. The CDR3 nucleotides read TGCGCCAGCAGCCAGCTACCCGGAGGGCCCTTCGAGCAGTACGTC.

The CDR3 DNA reads as TGTGCCAGCAGCCATGACAGGACAAACTATGGCTACACCTTC. It encodes CASSHDRTNYGYTF. The chain employs TRBV7-2 and TRBJ1-2, with D perhaps TRBD1 (6 bases). The CDR3 is 14 residues long. Germline V gene lookup returns CDR1 SGHTA and CDR2 FQGNSA. Deletions cut 5 bases from V and 2 bases from J, with 12 bases between.

The chain employs TRBV18 and TRBJ1-2, with TRBD1 matching 7 bases. V lost 2 bases to trimming and J lost 4 bases; unmatched junction nucleotides: 7. CDR1 and CDR2 (germline): KGHSH, LQKENI. The CDR3 is 15 residues long. This CDR3 reads CASSPERQGGYGYTF. The CDR3 region has the DNA TGTGCCAGCTCACCAGAACGACAGGGAGGCTATGGCTACACCTTC.

This clone has more than one count but fewer than ten. The J gene is TRBJ2-3, the V gene TRBV5-1; 11 nucleotides align to TRBD2. The CDR3 contains 14 residues. J lost 1 base, V lost 7 bases, and 2 bases had no gene match. Germline V gives CDR1 SGHRS, CDR2 YFSETQ. The CDR3 spells CASATSGGTDTQYF. The CDR3 DNA reads as TGCGCCAGCGCGACTAGCGGGGGCACAGATACGCAGTATTTT.

The V and J genes are TRBV5-1 and TRBJ2-7, with D perhaps TRBD2 (6 bases). This CDR3 region has 14 residues. CDR1 SGHRS and CDR2 YFSETQ come from the germline V gene. The V and J ends lost 4 bases and 0 bases respectively, with 11 bases between them. Here the CDR3 DNA reads TGCGCCAGCAGCGAGAGGGGAGGCTCCTACGAGCAGTACGTC. Encoded protein: CASSERGGSYEQYV.

The V and J genes are TRBV7-2 and TRBJ2-2; no reliable D call. Germline V gene data show CDR1 as SGHTA and CDR2 as FQGNSA. Trimming pared 1 base from V and 0 bases from J, leaving 15 bases between. The CDR3 loop spans 18 amino acids. Here the CDR3 DNA reads TGTGCCAGCAGCTTAGTGGGCCTGAGGTCCGCGAACACCGGGGAGCTGTTTTTT. Protein: CASSLVGLRSANTGELFF.